This T cell receptor beta chain was recorded in a study of cytomegalovirus exposure and HLA in healthy donors. The primer mix had 60 Vbeta and 13 Jbeta primers. The method was immunoSEQ multiplex PCR; TCRdb's version includes in-frame clones alone and lacks a portion of them. The sample gives about 100,000 clones, 70% to 85% of which show up once; around 1.2% is in the top ten. Between the trimmed V and J ends, which lost 3 bases and 0 bases, there was a span of 9 bases. There are 15 residues in the CDR3. Germline lookup yields CDR1 MDHEN and CDR2 SYDVKM. The material sequenced was PBMCs. This chain links TRBV28 with TRBJ1-3; D unclear. The receptor comes from a young woman in good health and CMV-seronegative. CDR3 sequence reads: CASSFEALSGNTIYF. Written as DNA, the CDR3 is TGTGCCAGCAGTTTCGAGGCCCTCTCTGGAAACACCATATATTTT.